This paragraph covers one TCR beta chain sequence. The antigen is undetermined. This entry is derived from a study of cytomegalovirus exposure and HLA in healthy donors. Study background: The same platform was used for the 100 to 150 validation repertoires and the approximately 670 first-cohort repertoires, a later analysis reported.

Points from the study as a whole: Altogether, some 170 TCR beta chains were recorded as cytomegalovirus-associated.

The assay was immunoSEQ multiplex PCR, and TCRdb's table has in-frame clones only and misses some. The sample yields 100,000 or so clones, 85% seen once. The germline gives CDR1 ENHRY, CDR2 SYGVKD. V dropped 7 bases and J dropped 1 base, with 10 bases sitting between them. The CDR3 loop spans 13 amino acids. The receptor was isolated from a young man in good health and CMV-seropositive. This chain joins TRBV10-3 and TRBJ1-1; tentative D call: TRBD1 (6 bases). Sequencing was done on a sample of PBMCs. CDR3 region: CAITTQGNTEAFF. The CDR3 DNA is TGTGCCATCACCACACAGGGGAACACTGAAGCTTTCTTT.